The rows below give T cell receptor beta chains drawn from one sample of a study of blood T cells in healthy people across ages. MiXCR was run by TCRdb on the 5' RACE reads, yielding one entry per CDR3 protein. The table records under 1,000,000 distinct CDR3 sequences, roughly 46% of them present only once. Material: blood. The source is a man older than 75 in good health. CDR3s include the opening cysteine and the closing phenylalanine or tryptophan. The order of the fields is clone size, CDR3 length, V gene, CDR3 protein. Expanded clones are given a class, and other clones once, few, many or no size at all.

size: -; length: 15; V: TRBV20-1; CDR3: CSAREASAARNEQFF
size: -; length: 12; V: TRBV20-1; CDR3: CRARGGPGELFF
size: -; length: 16; V: TRBV21-1; CDR3: CASSPRDREKSATQYF
size: -; length: 14; V: TRBV5-1; CDR3: CASSLAGGWTEAFF
size: many; length: 17; V: TRBV7-3; CDR3: CASSSKNGRSSYNEQFF
size: few; length: 13; V: TRBV20-1; CDR3: CSARVGRVDTQYF
size: -; length: 15; V: TRBV5-5; CDR3: CASSRLGGTGNEQFF
size: -; length: 13; V: TRBV6-2/TRBV6-3; CDR3: CAMRQLNTGELFF
size: few; length: 13; V: TRBV5-5; CDR3: CASSLNSINEQFF
size: once; length: 14; V: TRBV27; CDR3: CASRRAGTLGEQFF
size: few; length: 12; V: TRBV2; CDR3: CASKTTVDEQFF
size: -; length: 14; V: TRBV14; CDR3: CAGSQFGSKNEQFF
size: few; length: 16; V: TRBV18; CDR3: CASSPQATGIYNEQFF
size: -; length: 16; V: TRBV25-1; CDR3: CASSEYVGGFAGELFF
size: -; length: 14; V: TRBV6-5; CDR3: CASGQGLANEKLFF
size: -; length: 12; V: TRBV12-3/TRBV12-4; CDR3: CASSRANQPQHF
size: few; length: 14; V: TRBV7-2; CDR3: CASSLGIGSDTQYF
size: once; length: 13; V: TRBV27; CDR3: CASSLGGTREQYF
size: few; length: 17; V: TRBV25-1; CDR3: CASSPPQGAGDPYEQYF
size: -; length: 15; V: TRBV18; CDR3: CASSPGKGNTGELFF
size: once; length: 15; V: TRBV20-1; CDR3: CSASQAGEAADTQYF
size: -; length: 13; V: TRBV7-2; CDR3: CVSRGTNTDTQYF
size: -; length: 16; V: TRBV27; CDR3: CASSPLGAQPTDTQYF
size: -; length: 14; V: TRBV29-1; CDR3: CSVQGPLSTDTQYF
size: -; length: 17; V: TRBV20-1; CDR3: CSAVRLAAGVRNNEQYF
size: many; length: 11; V: TRBV12-3/TRBV12-4; CDR3: CASSVTDTQYF
size: -; length: 12; V: TRBV9; CDR3: CASRDTDTEAFF
size: -; length: 15; V: TRBV5-1; CDR3: CASSWEGGVGQPQHF
size: -; length: 15; V: TRBV5-1; CDR3: CASSLDGRGADTQYF
size: -; length: 12; V: TRBV29-1; CDR3: CNARTGYYEQYF
size: -; length: 18; V: TRBV15; CDR3: CATSRWGTSGKSSYEQYF
size: -; length: 13; V: TRBV6-6; CDR3: CASSYLYTGELFF
size: -; length: 11; V: TRBV20-1; CDR3: CSVRGDETQYF
size: many; length: 15; V: TRBV28; CDR3: CASRGHRYGANVLTF
size: -; length: 14; V: TRBV20-1; CDR3: CSAVHTGGRETQYF
size: few; length: 14; V: TRBV5-1; CDR3: CASSLGGVGDEQFF
size: -; length: 15; V: TRBV20-1; CDR3: CSARDSKGQIYGYTF
size: -; length: 15; V: TRBV5-1; CDR3: CASSLAGAPNEKLFF
size: -; length: 15; V: TRBV7-9; CDR3: CASSLPLLAAGTQYF
size: -; length: 14; V: TRBV9; CDR3: CASSVDTSGYEQYF
size: many; length: 13; V: TRBV5-1; CDR3: CASSWGTIYEQYF
size: -; length: 14; V: TRBV5-1; CDR3: CASIQDSTYDEQFF
size: -; length: 15; V: TRBV6-6; CDR3: CASSYSSPVGYEQYF